This TCR beta chain was identified during a study of T-cell reconstitution after alpha-beta-depleted transplantation in children. CDR1 is LGHNA and CDR2 is YSLEER in the germline V gene. The ends were cut back, 0 bases at V and 12 bases at J, with 15 bases in the middle. The CDR3 is 14 residues long. Preparing the TCRbeta library involved the use of unique molecular identifiers. In TCRdb, the PCR reads were re-called with MiXCR into one record per CDR3 protein. The sample has around 440,000 distinct CDR3 sequences, roughly 16% seen once; the top ten hold around 28%. The gene calls are TRBV4-3 and TRBJ2-1, with D possibly matching TRBD2 (6 bases). This sequence originates from a boy under two years old who had a stem cell transplant for Wiskott-Aldrich syndrome, so the T cells may come from the graft donor. Here the sequenced sample was PBMCs, mostly from graft donor cells, taken 360 days after TCRalphabeta/CD19-depleted stem cell transplant. The CDR3 coding sequence is TGCGCCAGCAGCCAAGATGGGGATCCGCGGGGGCAGTTCTTC. It translates to CASSQDGDPRGQFF.